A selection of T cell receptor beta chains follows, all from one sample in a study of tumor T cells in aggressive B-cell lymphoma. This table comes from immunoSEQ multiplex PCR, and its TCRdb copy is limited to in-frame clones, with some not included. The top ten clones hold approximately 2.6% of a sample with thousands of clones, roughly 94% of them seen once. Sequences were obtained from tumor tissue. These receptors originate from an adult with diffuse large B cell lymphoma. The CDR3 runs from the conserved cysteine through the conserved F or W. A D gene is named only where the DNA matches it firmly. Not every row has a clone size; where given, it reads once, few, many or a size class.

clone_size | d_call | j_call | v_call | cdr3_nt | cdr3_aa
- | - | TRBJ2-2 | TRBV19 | TGTGCCAGTAGTCCCGGTTACCTTTCGGGGCAGGGGTGGTTTACCGGGGAGCTGTTTTTT | CASSPGYLSGQGWFTGELFF
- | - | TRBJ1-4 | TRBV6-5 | TGTGCCAGCAGTTACCCCCCGACAGGACAAAAACTGTTTTTT | CASSYPPTGQKLFF
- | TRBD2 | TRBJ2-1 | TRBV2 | TGTGCCAGCAGCTATTCGGGACTAGCGGGAGTTTACAATGAGCAGTTCTTC | CASSYSGLAGVYNEQFF
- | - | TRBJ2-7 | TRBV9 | TGTGCCAGCAGCCCGGGACGGACTACCTACGAGCAGTACTTC | CASSPGRTTYEQYF
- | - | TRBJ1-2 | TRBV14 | TGTGCCAGCAGCAAGGAGGTCAACTATGGCTACACCTTC | CASSKEVNYGYTF
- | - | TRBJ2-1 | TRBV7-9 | TGTGCCAGCAGCCCCGGAGGTGATGAGCAGTTCTTC | CASSPGGDEQFF
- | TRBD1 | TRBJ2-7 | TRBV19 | TGTGCCAGTAGAGTTAAGGGGGCGAATGAGCAGTACTTC | CASRVKGANEQYF
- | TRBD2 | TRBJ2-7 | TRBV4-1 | TGCGCCAGCAGCCAGGCGGGACTAGCGGGAGGGCCCGACGAGCAGTACTTC | CASSQAGLAGGPDEQYF
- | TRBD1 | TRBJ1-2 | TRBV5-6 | TGTGCCAGCAGCTTCATCCCAGGGGACAGGATAGTATCTAGCTATGGCTACACCTTC | CASSFIPGDRIVSSYGYTF
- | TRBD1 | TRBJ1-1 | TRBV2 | TGTGCCAGCAGACAGGGGGAGGGAGCTTTCTTT | CASRQGEGAFF
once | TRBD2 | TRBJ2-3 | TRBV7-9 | TGTGCCAGCAGCTTATCTGACGGGGGGGGGAGCACAGATACGCAGTATTTT | CASSLSDGGGSTDTQYF
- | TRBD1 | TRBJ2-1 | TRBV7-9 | TGTGCCAGCAGCTTAAGGGGACAGGGGCCCAATGAGCAGTTCTTC | CASSLRGQGPNEQFF
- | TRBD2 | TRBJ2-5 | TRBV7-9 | TGTGCCAGCAGCTGGACTAGCGGGAGGCCAGAGACCCAGTACTTC | CASSWTSGRPETQYF
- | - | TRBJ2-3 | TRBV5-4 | TGTGCCAGCAGCTCCAGGGTGGGCACAGATACGCAGTATTTT | CASSSRVGTDTQYF
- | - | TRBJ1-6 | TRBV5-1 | TGCGCCAGCAGCCAGGAAAGTAATTCACCCCTCCACTTT | CASSQESNSPLHF
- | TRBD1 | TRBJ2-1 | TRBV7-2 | TGTGCCAGCAGCCCATGGACAGGGCTCGACAATGAGCAGTTCTTC | CASSPWTGLDNEQFF
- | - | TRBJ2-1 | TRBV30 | TGTGCCTGGAGTATCGGCGGGTACCACAATGAGCAGTTCTTC | CAWSIGGYHNEQFF
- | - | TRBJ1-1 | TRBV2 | TGTGCCAGCAGTGAGCAGGCAACGAGGAACACTGAAGCTTTCTTT | CASSEQATRNTEAFF
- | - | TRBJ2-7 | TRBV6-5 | TGTGCCAGCAGTTACATGCCGACAGACCTCTACGAGCAGTACTTC | CASSYMPTDLYEQYF
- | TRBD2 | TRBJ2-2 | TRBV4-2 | TGTGCCAGCAGCCCCTCGACTAGCGGGGGGGCAGACACCGGGGAGCTGTTTTTT | CASSPSTSGGADTGELFF
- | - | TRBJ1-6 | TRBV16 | TGTGCCAGCAGCCAATCGCGGCAGGGTGATTCACCCCTCCACTTT | CASSQSRQGDSPLHF
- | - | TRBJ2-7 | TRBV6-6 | TGTGCCACCCGGGACACCTCGAACAGCGAGCAGTACTTC | CATRDTSNSEQYF
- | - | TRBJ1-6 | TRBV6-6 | TGTGCCAGCAGTTACAGGGCGGGCCATAATTCACCCCTCCACTTT | CASSYRAGHNSPLHF
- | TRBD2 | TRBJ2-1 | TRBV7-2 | TGTGCCAGCTACCGGTGGGGGGGTTCTTACAATGAGCAGTTCTTC | CASYRWGGSYNEQFF
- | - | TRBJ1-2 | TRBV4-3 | TGCGCCAGCAGCCAAGATCAAGTCTCCTCTCGGGGTGGCTACACCTTC | CASSQDQVSSRGGYTF
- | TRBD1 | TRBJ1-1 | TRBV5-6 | TGTGCCAGCAGCCGGGACAGGGTGCACACTGAAGCTTTCTTT | CASSRDRVHTEAFF
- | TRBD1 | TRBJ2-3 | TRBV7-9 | TGTGCCAGCAGCTTAGTGACAGGGGGCGACACAGATACGCAGTATTTT | CASSLVTGGDTDTQYF
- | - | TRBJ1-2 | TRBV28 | TGTGCCAGCAGTGCCGCTATGGGGGGGATGAACTATGGCTACACCTTC | CASSAAMGGMNYGYTF
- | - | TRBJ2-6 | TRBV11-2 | TGTGCCAGCACGTTAAACTCTGGGGCCAACGTCCTGACTTTC | CASTLNSGANVLTF
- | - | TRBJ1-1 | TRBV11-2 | TGTGCCAGCAGCTTTCAGGGGCAGTTGCCTGAAGCTTTCTTT | CASSFQGQLPEAFF
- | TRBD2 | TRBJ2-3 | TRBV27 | TGTGCCAGCAGTTGGAGCGGGGGGGCCACAGATACGCAGTATTTT | CASSWSGGATDTQYF
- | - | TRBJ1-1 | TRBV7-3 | TGTGCCAGCAGCCCCTCGTCCAACACTGAAGCTTTCTTT | CASSPSSNTEAFF
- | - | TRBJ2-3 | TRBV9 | TGTGCCAGCAGCGTAGGGGACTTCCACACAGATACGCAGTATTTT | CASSVGDFHTDTQYF
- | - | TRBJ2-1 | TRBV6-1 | TGTGCCAGCAGTGCTTCCCGGGACACTCTTTTGGGCAATGAGCAGTTCTTC | CASSASRDTLLGNEQFF
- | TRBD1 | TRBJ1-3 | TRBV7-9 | TGTGCCAGCAGCCTTTTCGGACAGGGGGCCACTGGAAACACCATATATTTT | CASSLFGQGATGNTIYF
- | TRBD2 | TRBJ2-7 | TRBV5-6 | TGTGCCAGCAGCTCGGGACTAGCGGGGCTTCTAGGCGAGCAGTACTTC | CASSSGLAGLLGEQYF
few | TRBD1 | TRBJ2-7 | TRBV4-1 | TGCGCCAGCAGCCAGTGGACAGGGGGCTACGAGCAGTACTTC | CASSQWTGGYEQYF
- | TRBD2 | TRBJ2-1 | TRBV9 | TGTGCCAGCAGCGAATCACTAGCGGGAGGGTACAATGAGCAGTTCTTC | CASSESLAGGYNEQFF
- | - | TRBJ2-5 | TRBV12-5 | TGTGCTAGTGGTTTTGGGCACGACGGGACCCAGTACTTC | CASGFGHDGTQYF
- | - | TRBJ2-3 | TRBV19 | TGTGCCAGTAGTTTAGGAACAGCACCCACAGATACGCAGTATTTT | CASSLGTAPTDTQYF